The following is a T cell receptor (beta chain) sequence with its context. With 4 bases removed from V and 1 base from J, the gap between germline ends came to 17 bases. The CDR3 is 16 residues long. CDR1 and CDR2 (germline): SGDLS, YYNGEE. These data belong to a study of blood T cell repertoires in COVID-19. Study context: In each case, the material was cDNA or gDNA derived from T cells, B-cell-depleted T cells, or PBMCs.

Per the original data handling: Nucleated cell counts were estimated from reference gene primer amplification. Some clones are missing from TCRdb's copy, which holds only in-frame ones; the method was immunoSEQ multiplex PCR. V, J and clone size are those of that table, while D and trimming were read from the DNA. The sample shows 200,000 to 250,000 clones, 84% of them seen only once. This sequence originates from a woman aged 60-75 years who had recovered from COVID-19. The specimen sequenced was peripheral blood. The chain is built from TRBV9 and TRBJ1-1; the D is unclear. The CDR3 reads CASSSSAGGTNTEAFF. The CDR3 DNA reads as TGTGCCAGCAGCTCCTCTGCCGGCGGCACGAACACTGAAGCTTTCTTT.